This is a list of T cell receptor beta chains from one sample in a study of T cells in Graves' hyperthyroidism and ophthalmopathy. In TCRdb, the multiplex PCR reads were re-called with MiXCR into one record per CDR3 protein. The table shows 550,000 to 850,000 distinct CDR3 sequences, with around 20% occurring only once. Sequenced: blood. These receptors came from a woman in her forties or fifties with Graves' hyperthyroidism that later progressed to Graves' ophthalmopathy. Each CDR3 is given with its conserved first and last residue. A D gene is named only where the DNA matches it firmly. Clone size appears in some rows only: once, few, many, or a class for an expanded clone.

D gene	V gene	clone size	J gene	CDR3 protein	CDR3 DNA
NA	TRBV20-1	few	TRBJ2-3	CSARQRGTDTQYF	TGCAGTGCCAGACAGAGAGGCACAGATACGCAGTATTTT
NA	TRBV20-1	many	TRBJ2-7	CSARVTGLSYEQYF	TGCAGTGCTAGGGTTACGGGTCTCTCCTACGAGCAGTACTTC
TRBD1	TRBV7-8	many	TRBJ1-2	CASSIGQGARNYGYTF	TGTGCCAGCAGCATTGGACAGGGGGCGCGTAACTATGGCTACACCTTC
TRBD1	TRBV7-7	few	TRBJ2-2	CASSFRQGLWTGELFF	TGTGCTAGCAGCTTCAGACAGGGCCTTTGGACCGGGGAGCTGTTTTTT
NA	TRBV18	many	TRBJ2-1	CASSPMDYNEQFF	TGTGCCAGCTCACCTATGGACTACAATGAGCAGTTCTTC
TRBD1	TRBV2	many	TRBJ1-6	CASSLTGTGGINSPLHF	TGTGCCAGCAGCCTAACCGGGACAGGGGGCATTAATTCACCCCTCCACTTT
NA	TRBV2	NA	TRBJ2-1	CASGGAPNEQFF	TGTGCCAGCGGGGGGGCTCCCAATGAGCAGTTCTTC
NA	TRBV18	many	TRBJ1-1	CASSDRSAEATEAFF	TGTGCCAGCTCTGACAGGTCTGCGGAAGCAACTGAAGCTTTCTTT
TRBD2	TRBV5-6	NA	TRBJ2-1	CASSLGGSSGFGQFF	TGTGCCAGCAGCCTCGGCGGGAGCTCGGGGTTTGGGCAGTTCTTC
NA	TRBV4-1	NA	TRBJ2-7	CASSPVGFTYEQYF	TGCGCCAGCAGCCCGGTGGGCTTTACCTACGAGCAGTACTTC
NA	TRBV6-1	NA	TRBJ1-2	CASGGWRGYGYTF	TGTGCCAGTGGAGGATGGAGGGGCTATGGCTACACCTTC
NA	TRBV4-1	once	TRBJ1-2	CASSQVLSGGGYTF	TGCGCCAGCAGCCAAGTCTTAAGCGGGGGAGGCTACACCTTC
NA	TRBV11-2	many	TRBJ1-2	CASSLAERRAYGYGYTF	TGTGCCAGCAGCTTAGCTGAGAGACGGGCTTATGGATATGGCTACACCTTC
NA	TRBV3-1	many	TRBJ1-2	CASRDVEGGGYTF	TGTGCCAGCCGGGACGTCGAAGGTGGAGGCTACACCTTC
TRBD2	TRBV12-3/TRBV12-4	NA	TRBJ2-7	CASSLSLAGGGEQYF	TGTGCCAGCAGTTTGTCCCTAGCGGGAGGAGGGGAGCAGTACTTC
TRBD2	TRBV5-1	many	TRBJ2-3	CASSFPSGRADTQYF	TGCGCCAGCAGCTTCCCTAGCGGTAGGGCAGATACGCAGTATTTT
NA	TRBV12-3/TRBV12-4	few	TRBJ1-3	CASSPDIASGNTIYF	TGTGCCAGCAGTCCGGACATAGCTTCTGGAAACACCATATATTTT
NA	TRBV7-2	many	TRBJ2-3	CASSSPGGTDTQYF	TGTGCCAGCAGCTCCCCAGGGGGCACAGATACGCAGTATTTT
TRBD1	TRBV6-2/TRBV6-3	NA	TRBJ1-5	CASSYRWTGRNQPQHF	TGTGCCAGCAGTTACAGATGGACAGGGCGCAATCAGCCCCAGCATTTT
NA	TRBV12-3/TRBV12-4	NA	TRBJ1-1	CASSPGSGRMNTEAFF	TGTGCCAGCAGTCCCGGCTCGGGTAGGATGAACACTGAAGCTTTCTTT
NA	TRBV27	few	TRBJ1-1	CASSPSGGRMNTEAFF	TGTGCCAGCAGCCCCTCGGGGGGGAGGATGAACACTGAAGCTTTCTTT
TRBD1	TRBV7-8	NA	TRBJ1-2	CASSLNTGTAYGYTF	TGTGCCAGCAGCTTGAACACCGGGACAGCCTATGGCTACACCTTC
NA	TRBV27	once	TRBJ2-2	CASSFLSGEGGGELFF	TGTGCCAGCAGTTTTCTCAGCGGGGAAGGGGGCGGGGAGCTGTTTTTT
NA	TRBV2	few	TRBJ1-4	CASSFRRGGNEKLFF	TGTGCCAGCAGTTTTCGCCGGGGGGGAAATGAAAAACTGTTTTTT
TRBD1	TRBV5-8	NA	TRBJ2-7	CASSLAGQGAEEQYF	TGTGCCAGCAGCTTGGCGGGACAGGGGGCGGAGGAGCAGTACTTC
TRBD1	TRBV12-3/TRBV12-4	NA	TRBJ2-1	CASTSGQGLGYNEQFF	TGTGCCAGCACCTCGGGACAGGGTCTGGGGTACAATGAGCAGTTCTTC
TRBD1	TRBV20-1	NA	TRBJ2-3	CSVGQGADTQYF	TGCAGTGTAGGACAGGGGGCAGATACGCAGTATTTT
NA	TRBV5-6	few	TRBJ2-3	CASSLSYRVSSTDTQYF	TGTGCCAGCAGCTTGTCATACAGGGTTTCAAGCACAGATACGCAGTATTTT
TRBD1	TRBV19	once	TRBJ1-5	CASRQGYNQPQHF	TGTGCCAGTCGACAGGGCTACAATCAGCCCCAGCATTTT
TRBD2	TRBV3-1	many	TRBJ2-5	CASRQRLAGGTQETQYF	TGTGCCAGCAGACAACGACTAGCGGGGGGAACACAAGAGACCCAGTACTTC
NA	TRBV4-1	NA	TRBJ1-2	CASSQVGAPLYTF	TGCGCCAGCAGCCAAGTCGGAGCCCCCCTATACACCTTC
TRBD1	TRBV4-2	few	TRBJ1-3	CASSQGQGATGNTIYF	TGTGCCAGCAGCCAAGGACAGGGGGCAACTGGAAACACCATATATTTT
TRBD1	TRBV7-3	NA	TRBJ2-2	CASGTGGVAGELFF	TGTGCCAGCGGTACAGGGGGAGTGGCCGGGGAGCTGTTTTTT
NA	TRBV18	few	TRBJ2-2	CASSPRLQGSNTGELFF	TGTGCCAGCTCGCCACGCTTACAGGGTTCGAACACCGGGGAGCTGTTTTTT
TRBD1	TRBV29-1	NA	TRBJ1-1	CSLWTGVTNTEAFF	TGCAGCCTTTGGACAGGGGTGACGAACACTGAAGCTTTCTTT
NA	TRBV12-3/TRBV12-4	few	TRBJ1-1	CASSFIQGGSEAFF	TGTGCCAGCAGTTTCATTCAGGGCGGCTCTGAAGCTTTCTTT
NA	TRBV9	NA	TRBJ1-1	CASSGASLEGHTEAFF	TGTGCCAGCAGCGGAGCGTCATTGGAGGGGCACACTGAAGCTTTCTTT
NA	TRBV11-3	few	TRBJ1-2	CASSRRTGANYGYTF	TGTGCCAGCAGCCGCCGGACTGGGGCTAACTATGGCTACACCTTC
NA	TRBV20-1	many	TRBJ1-2	CSARARILYGYTF	TGCAGTGCTAGAGCGAGGATTCTCTATGGCTACACCTTC
TRBD1	TRBV6-6	many	TRBJ1-1	CASSYSTGVTEAFF	TGTGCCAGCAGTTACTCCACAGGGGTAACTGAAGCTTTCTTT
NA	TRBV5-1	few	TRBJ2-1	CASRDGQSSYNEQFF	TGCGCCAGCAGGGATGGGCAAAGCTCCTACAATGAGCAGTTCTTC
NA	TRBV2	NA	TRBJ1-1	CASNSEGRRAFF	TGTGCCAGCAACTCTGAAGGGAGGCGGGCTTTCTTT
TRBD1	TRBV19	NA	TRBJ1-4	CASSIGDRDEKLFF	TGTGCCAGTAGTATTGGAGACAGGGACGAAAAACTGTTTTTT
TRBD1	TRBV6-1	few	TRBJ2-7	CASSDLGQGADEQYF	TGTGCCAGCAGTGACTTGGGACAGGGGGCCGACGAGCAGTACTTC